The 17 T cell receptor beta chains presented below share a single source sample, sequenced in a study of blood T cell repertoires in COVID-19. TCRdb's table, derived via immunoSEQ multiplex PCR, lists solely in-frame clones and lacks some. The top ten clones hold approximately 3.5% of a sample with about 240,000 clones, more than 75% of them seen once. Sequencing was carried out using PBMCs or T cells enriched from blood (not recorded which). Receptors were obtained from a woman between 40 and 55 years old with acute COVID-19.

Note on this clone: Germline is not matched at one junction end, which may reflect a read error. This sequence joins TRBV11-2 and TRBJ2-1; D gene uncertain. This CDR3 comprises 13 residues. CDR1 SGHAT and CDR2 FQNNGV come from the germline V gene. CDR3 sequence: CASSSKFYDEQFF. The CDR3 DNA is TGTGCCAGCAGCTCCAAGTTCTACGATGAGCAGTTCTTC. Supplemented by reference TRBV11-2 and TRBJ2-1, the full variable domain reads EAGVAQSPRYKIIEKRQSVAFWCNPISGHATLYWYQQILGQGPKLLIQFQNNGVVDDSQLPKDRFSAERLKGVDSTLKIQPAKLEDSAVYLCASSSKFYDEQFFGPGTRLTVL.

This clone was recorded only once. V usage is TRBV3-1 (or the pseudogene TRBV3-2) and J usage is TRBJ2-5; D uncertain. The germline gives CDR1 LGHDT, CDR2 YNNKEL (reference sequence). The CDR3 length is 13 residues. V gave up 4 bases and J gave up 5 bases, with 11 bases separating them. CDR3 sequence (DNA): TGTGCCAGCAGCCCTCGACGGCGGGAGACCCAGTACTTC. It translates to CASSPRRRETQYF.

The chain carries TRBV28 and TRBJ1-2; 12 bases line up with TRBD1. CDR1 is MDHEN and CDR2 is SYDVKM in the germline V gene. The CDR3 runs 12 residues. With V trimmed by 5 bases and J by 14 bases, 6 bases remained unmatched. The CDR3 loop is CASSPGQGARTF. CDR3 bases: TGTGCCAGCAGTCCGGGACAGGGGGCAAGAACCTTC.

This sequence joins TRBV18 and TRBJ2-3; D remains ambiguous. CDR3 length equals 15 residues. V shed 6 bases and J shed 1 base, with 14 bases lying between them. Germline V gene sequence: CDR1 KGHSH, CDR2 LQKENI. The CDR3 nucleotides are TGTGCCAGCTCCCAAGAGGCTTTCGGCACAGATACGCAGTATTTT. Translated, it gives CASSQEAFGTDTQYF. Filled out from reference TRBV18 and TRBJ2-3, the complete variable domain reads NAGVMQNPRHLVRRRGQEARLRCSPMKGHSHVYWYRQLPEEGLKFMVYLQKENIIDESGMPKERFSAEFPKEGPSILRIQQVVRGDSAAYFCASSQEAFGTDTQYFGPGTRLTVL.

V and J are TRBV5-1 and TRBJ2-1; TRBD1 agrees at 7 bases. This CDR3 region has 15 residues. The germline gives CDR1 SGHRS, CDR2 YFSETQ. With 4 bases clipped from V and 4 bases from J, the junction kept 8 bases outside the gene matches. The CDR3 loop reads CASSQGTDLYNEQFF. Here the CDR3 DNA reads TGCGCCAGCAGCCAAGGGACAGATCTTTACAATGAGCAGTTCTTC. The variable domain in full, completed from reference TRBV5-1 and TRBJ2-1, reads KAGVTQTPRYLIKTRGQQVTLSCSPISGHRSVSWYQQTPGQGLQFLFEYFSETQRNKGNFPGRFSGRQFSNSRSEMNVSTLELGDSALYLCASSQGTDLYNEQFFGPGTRLTVL.

The rearrangement uses TRBV2 and TRBJ2-1; TRBD2 matches 13 bases. This CDR3 has 14 amino acids. The germline V gene has CDR1 SNHLY and CDR2 FYNNEI. V lost 7 bases to trimming and J lost 7 bases; unmatched junction nucleotides: 4. CDR3 sequence reads: CASKGTSGKNEQFF. CDR3 in DNA: TGTGCCAGCAAGGGGACTAGCGGGAAAAATGAGCAGTTCTTC.

The chain carries TRBV28 and TRBJ1-4; 7 bases fit TRBD1. The V and J ends lost 6 bases and 10 bases, in that order; junction bases with no gene match: 8. Per germline, CDR1 MDHEN and CDR2 SYDVKM. This CDR3 spans 13 amino acids. The DNA for the CDR3 is TGTGCCAGCAGGGAAGGACAGGTCGGAAAACTGTTTTTT. The encoded protein is CASREGQVGKLFF.

This chain joins TRBV14 and TRBJ1-1; TRBD1 might be the D (6 bases). Germline values: CDR1 SGHDN, CDR2 FVKESK. The CDR3 spans 15 residues. Trimming stripped 4 bases from V and 1 base from J, with 13 bases between. The CDR3 sequence: CASSRAQGSNTEAFF. The CDR3 nucleotides read TGTGCCAGCAGCCGCGCACAGGGATCGAACACTGAAGCTTTCTTT.

The chain combines TRBV2 with TRBJ2-7; TRBD1 aligns across 10 bases. The junction had 7 bases not matched to a gene; V was cut back by 9 bases and J by 2 bases. In germline, CDR1 is SNHLY, CDR2 FYNNEI. This CDR3 spans 14 amino acids. The CDR3 sequence is CASNPGQGTYEQYF. The CDR3 bases are TGTGCCAGTAACCCGGGACAGGGGACCTACGAGCAGTACTTC.

The chain combines TRBV6-6 with TRBJ1-1, with a weak D call TRBD1 (5 bases). The CDR3 runs to 14 residues. V lost 6 bases, J lost 4 bases, and 15 bases lay in between. From germline, CDR1 is MNHNY and CDR2 SVGAGI (reference sequence). CDR3 region: CASSTGGFGTEAFF. The CDR3 coding sequence is TGTGCCAGCAGCACGGGGGGGTTTGGCACTGAAGCTTTCTTT.

The CDR3 DNA is TGCAGCGTCGCGACAGGGGTTAATTCCTACAATGAGCAGTTCTTC. Amino acid sequence: CSVATGVNSYNEQFF. This chain connects TRBV29-1 to TRBJ2-1; 8 bases line up with TRBD1. CDR3 size: 15 residues. Germline-derived CDR1 and CDR2 are SQVTM and ANQGSEA. After removal of 6 bases from V and 1 base from J, the junction contained 8 bases not matched to a gene.

This clone was seen only a few times. This chain joins TRBV5-6 and TRBJ1-4; 7 bases match TRBD1. J was trimmed by 8 bases and V by 4 bases; bases with no gene match: 17. Germline V gene lookup returns CDR1 SGHDT and CDR2 YYEEEE. The CDR3 sequence is 17 residues long. This CDR3 is CASSDARTGTEREKLFF. CDR3 in DNA: TGTGCCAGCAGCGACGCCCGGACCGGGACAGAACGAGAAAAACTGTTTTTT.

This clone showed up just once. The chain is built from TRBV6-2 or TRBV6-3 and TRBJ2-7; a weak D match, TRBD1 (6 bases). Per germline, CDR1 MNHEY and CDR2 SVGEGT. The CDR3 has 16 amino acids. Trimming took 6 bases from V and 6 from J, leaving 24 bases between them. The chain's CDR3 is CASSRIQGQYSVEQYF. CDR3 nucleotide sequence: TGTGCCAGCAGCAGAATCCAAGGACAGTACTCAGTCGAGCAGTACTTC.

This clone has just a few counts. The chain has TRBV5-1 and TRBJ2-5; 10 bases line up with TRBD2. The CDR3 is 15 amino acids. Germline loops: CDR1 SGHRS, CDR2 YFSETQ. After removal of 2 bases from V and 4 bases from J, the junction contained 5 bases not matched to a gene. The CDR3 loop is CASSLAGGLPETQYF. The CDR3 nucleotides read TGCGCCAGCAGCTTAGCGGGAGGGTTACCAGAGACCCAGTACTTC.

This clone was detected once. The V call is TRBV5-1, the J call TRBJ2-5, with TRBD2 matching 13 bases. The CDR3 is 18 residues long. The J segment lost 5 bases and the V segment lost 0 bases, leaving 10 bases of the junction unmatched. Per germline, CDR1 SGHRS and CDR2 YFSETQ. The CDR3 sequence: CASSLAGTSGDGGETQYF. Here the CDR3 DNA reads TGCGCCAGCAGCTTGGCCGGGACTAGCGGGGATGGAGGGGAGACCCAGTACTTC. Looking up the rest from reference TRBV5-1 and TRBJ2-5 gives the full variable domain: KAGVTQTPRYLIKTRGQQVTLSCSPISGHRSVSWYQQTPGQGLQFLFEYFSETQRNKGNFPGRFSGRQFSNSRSEMNVSTLELGDSALYLCASSLAGTSGDGGETQYFGPGTRLLVL.

The V gene is TRBV6-1, the J gene TRBJ2-7, with 7 bases identical to TRBD2. Germline V gives CDR1 MNHNS, CDR2 SASEGT. The V segment lost 1 base and the J segment 4 bases; nucleotides outside the gene matches: 7. The CDR3 spans 15 residues. This chain's CDR3 is CASSEVAGVGYEQYF. The CDR3 DNA reads as TGTGCCAGCAGTGAAGTCGCGGGAGTCGGTTACGAGCAGTACTTC.

Here the CDR3 DNA reads TGTGCCTGGAATCCATCGGTAGCGGGAGGACTCGGGCAGTACTTC. This codes for CAWNPSVAGGLGQYF. The chain links TRBV30 to TRBJ2-7; TRBD2 agrees at 10 bases. This CDR3 is built from 15 residues. The germline CDR1 and CDR2 sequences are GTSNPN and SVGIG (reference sequence). V dropped 4 bases and J dropped 9; count of bases not matched to a gene: 15. Combining the CDR3 with reference TRBV30 and TRBJ2-7 gives the whole variable domain SQTIHQWPATLVQPVGSPLSLECTVEGTSNPNLYWYRQAAGRGLQLLFYSVGIGQISSEVPQNLSASRPQDRQFILSSKKLLLSDSGFYLCAWNPSVAGGLGQYFGPGTRLTVT.